This TCR beta chain was identified during a study of technical replicates of blood from several donors. CDR3 length: 15 residues. Looked up from germline, CDR1 is MNHNS and CDR2 is SASEGT. V shed 6 bases, J shed 1 base, and the junction held 8 bases outside the gene matches. The assay was immunoSEQ multiplex PCR, and TCRdb's table has in-frame clones only and misses some. The repertoire holds under 90,000 clones, with nearly 98% as singletons. Sequenced material: T cells isolated from PBMCs. The rearrangement uses TRBV6-1 and TRBJ1-1, with 7 bases lining up with TRBD1. This clonotype originated in a human donor in good health. The CDR3 DNA is TGTGCCAGCAGCGCACGACAGGGTTCGAACACTGAAGCTTTCTTT. Translating it yields CASSARQGSNTEAFF.